This is a list of T cell receptor beta chains from one sample in a study of shared clonotypes between healthy human individuals. Generated by immunoSEQ multiplex PCR, the TCRdb table keeps only in-frame clones and is missing some. The sample records roughly 1 million clones, around four fifths being singletons. Specimen: memory CD4+ T cells sorted from blood. These receptors were taken from a man younger than 30 in good health. The conserved cysteine and the conserved F or W are not part of the CDR3 here.

>TRBJ2-3|TRBV10-3
AIRRDSTTDTQY
>TRBJ1-2|TRBV6-6
ASSYSYGYT
>TRBJ2-1|TRBV27
ASSLERGSYNEQF
>TRBJ2-7|TRBV7-2
ASSLPTGGYEQY
>TRBJ1-4|TRBV30
AWSTGAKEKLF
>TRBJ1-1|TRBV11-2
ASSFGQGRTEAF
>TRBJ1-1|TRBV5-5
ASSLTANTEAF
>TRBJ1-4|TRBV30
AWRRKQGAQGEKLF
>TRBJ2-3|TRBV27
ASRSGGGDTQY
>TRBJ1-3|TRBV7-9
ASSETVV
>TRBJ2-7|TRBV29-1
SAVQSSYEQY
>TRBJ1-3|TRBV11-2
ASSQIGPAGGNTIY
>TRBJ2-7|TRBV7-2
ASSLGIRGGNEQY
>TRBJ1-6|TRBV5-1
ASSTGTGNSPLH
>TRBJ1-2|TRBV6-1
ASSSRNYGYT
>TRBJ2-3|TRBV11-2
ASSLGIQTSTDTQY
>TRBJ2-1|TRBV11-3
ASSDLNEQF
>TRBJ1-5|TRBV5-5
ASSLEQGRNQPQH
>TRBJ1-5|TRBV27
ASARDRIGNQPQH
>TRBJ2-7|TRBV23-1
ASTQTHEQY
>TRBJ1-1|TRBV6-5
ASRGLQNTEAF
>TRBJ1-6|TRBV2
ASSGRGGSPLH
>TRBJ2-7|TRBV4-2
ASSQALAGGSYEQY
>TRBJ2-7|TRBV9
ASSVGFWTDEQY
>TRBJ2-2|TRBV5-4
ASSPLAGGPGGSGELF